Sequencing of this TCR beta chain was carried out in a study of blood T cell repertoires in COVID-19. Sequenced by immunoSEQ multiplex PCR; TCRdb stores in-frame clones only, minus some. The repertoire holds some 120,000 clones, with approximately 90% as singletons. The germline gives CDR1 MNHEY, CDR2 SVGAGI. The V and J ends lost 1 base and 1 base respectively, with 7 bases between them. The CDR3 is made up of 14 amino acids. This sequence originates from a man over 45 with COVID-19, enrolled during active disease. This rearrangement joins TRBV6-5 to TRBJ1-1; D unclear. The sample was peripheral blood. As DNA, the CDR3 is TGTGCCAGCAGTTACTTGGGGAGGAACACTGAAGCTTTCTTT. It specifies CASSYLGRNTEAFF.